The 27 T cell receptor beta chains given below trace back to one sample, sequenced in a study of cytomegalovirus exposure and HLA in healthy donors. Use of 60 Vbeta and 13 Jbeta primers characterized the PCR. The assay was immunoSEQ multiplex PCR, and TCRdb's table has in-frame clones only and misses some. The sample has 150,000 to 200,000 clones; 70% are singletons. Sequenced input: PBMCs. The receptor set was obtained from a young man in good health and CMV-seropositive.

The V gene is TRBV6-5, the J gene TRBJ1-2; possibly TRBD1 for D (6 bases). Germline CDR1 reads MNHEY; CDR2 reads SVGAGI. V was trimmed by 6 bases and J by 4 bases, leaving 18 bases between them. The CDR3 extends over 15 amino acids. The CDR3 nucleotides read TGTGCCAGCAGCCCGTCCGGGGGGCTGAGCTATGGCTACACCTTC. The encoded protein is CASSPSGGLSYGYTF.

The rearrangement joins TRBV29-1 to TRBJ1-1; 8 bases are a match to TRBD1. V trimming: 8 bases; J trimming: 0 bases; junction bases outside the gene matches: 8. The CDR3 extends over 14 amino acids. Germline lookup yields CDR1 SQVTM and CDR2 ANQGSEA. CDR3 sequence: CSPDRDGVNTEAFF. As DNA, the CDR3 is TGCAGCCCGGACAGGGACGGCGTGAACACTGAAGCTTTCTTT.

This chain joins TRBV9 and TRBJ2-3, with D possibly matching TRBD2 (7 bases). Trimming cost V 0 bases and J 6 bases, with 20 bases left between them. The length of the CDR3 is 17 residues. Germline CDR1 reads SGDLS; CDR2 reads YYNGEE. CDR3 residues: CASSVGGTAGAGDTQYF. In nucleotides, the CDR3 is TGTGCCAGCAGCGTAGGGGGAACCGCGGGGGCGGGGGATACGCAGTATTTT.

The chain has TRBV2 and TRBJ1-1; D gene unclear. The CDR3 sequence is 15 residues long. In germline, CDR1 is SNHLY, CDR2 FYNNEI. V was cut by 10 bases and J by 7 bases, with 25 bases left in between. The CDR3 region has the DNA TGTGCCATACCCGCTCAGACCGGGCCAGGAGGTGAAGCTTTCTTT. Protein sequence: CAIPAQTGPGGEAFF. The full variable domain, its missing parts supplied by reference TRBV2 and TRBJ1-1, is EPEVTQTPSHQVTQMGQEVILRCVPISNHLYFYWYRQILGQKVEFLVSFYNNEISEKSEIFDDQFSVERPDGSNFTLKIRSTKLEDSAMYFCAIPAQTGPGGEAFFGQGTRLTVV.

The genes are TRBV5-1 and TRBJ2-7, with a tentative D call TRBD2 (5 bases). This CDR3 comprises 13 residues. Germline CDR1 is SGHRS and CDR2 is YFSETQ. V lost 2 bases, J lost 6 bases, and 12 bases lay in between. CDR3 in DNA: TGCGCCAGCAGCTTAGGACTCGAGGGCGAGCAGTACGTC. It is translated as CASSLGLEGEQYV.

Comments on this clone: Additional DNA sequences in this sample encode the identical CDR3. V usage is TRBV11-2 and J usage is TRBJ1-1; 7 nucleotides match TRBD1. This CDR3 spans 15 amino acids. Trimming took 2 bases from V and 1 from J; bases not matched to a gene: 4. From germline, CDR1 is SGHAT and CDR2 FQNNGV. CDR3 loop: CASSLLTGQNTEAFF. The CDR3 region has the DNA TGTGCCAGCAGCTTACTGACAGGGCAGAACACTGAAGCTTTCTTT.

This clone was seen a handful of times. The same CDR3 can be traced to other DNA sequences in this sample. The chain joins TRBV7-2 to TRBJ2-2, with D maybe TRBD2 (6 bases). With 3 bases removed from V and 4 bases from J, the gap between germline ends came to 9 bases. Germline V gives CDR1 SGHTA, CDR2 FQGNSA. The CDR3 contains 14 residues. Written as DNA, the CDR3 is TGTGCCAGCAGCTTTTCCGGGGGCACCGGGGAGCTGTTTTTT. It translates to CASSFSGGTGELFF.

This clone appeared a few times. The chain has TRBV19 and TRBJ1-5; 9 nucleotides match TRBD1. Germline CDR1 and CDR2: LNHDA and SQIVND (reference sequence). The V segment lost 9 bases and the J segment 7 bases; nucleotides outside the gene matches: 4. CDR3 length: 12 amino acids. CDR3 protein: CASRDRDQPQHF. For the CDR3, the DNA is TGTGCCAGCCGGGACAGGGACCAGCCCCAGCATTTT.

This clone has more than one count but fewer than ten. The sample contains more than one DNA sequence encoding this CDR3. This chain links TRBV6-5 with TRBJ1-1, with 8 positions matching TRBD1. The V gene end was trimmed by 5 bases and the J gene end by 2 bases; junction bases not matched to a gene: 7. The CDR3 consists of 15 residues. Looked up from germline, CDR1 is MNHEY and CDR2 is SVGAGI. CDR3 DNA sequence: TGTGCCAGCAGTCCCCGTGACAGGGGCAACACTGAAGCTTTCTTT. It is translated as CASSPRDRGNTEAFF.

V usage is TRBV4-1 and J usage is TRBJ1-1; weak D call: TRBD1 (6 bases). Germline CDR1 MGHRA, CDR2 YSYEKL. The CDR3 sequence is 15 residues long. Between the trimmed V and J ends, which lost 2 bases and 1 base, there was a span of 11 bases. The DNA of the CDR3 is TGCGCCAGCAGCCAAATGGGGGCCCCGAACACTGAAGCTTTCTTT. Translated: CASSQMGAPNTEAFF.

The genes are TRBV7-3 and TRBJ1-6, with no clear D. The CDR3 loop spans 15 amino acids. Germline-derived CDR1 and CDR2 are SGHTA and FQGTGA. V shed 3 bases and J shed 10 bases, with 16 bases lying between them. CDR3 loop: CASSLGSGMGSPLHF. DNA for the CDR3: TGTGCCAGCAGCTTGGGTTCGGGGATGGGGTCACCCCTCCACTTT.

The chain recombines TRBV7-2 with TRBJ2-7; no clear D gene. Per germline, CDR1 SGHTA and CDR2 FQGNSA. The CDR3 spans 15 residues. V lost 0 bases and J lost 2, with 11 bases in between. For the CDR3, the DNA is TGTGCCAGCAGCTTAGCTGCAGGTCGAACCTACGAGCAGTACGTC. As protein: CASSLAAGRTYEQYV.

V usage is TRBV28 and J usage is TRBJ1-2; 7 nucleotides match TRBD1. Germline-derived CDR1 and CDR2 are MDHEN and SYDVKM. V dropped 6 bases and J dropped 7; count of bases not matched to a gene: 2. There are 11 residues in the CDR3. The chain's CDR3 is CASRQGTGYTF. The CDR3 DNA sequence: TGTGCCAGCAGACAGGGGACTGGCTACACCTTC.

The CDR3 reads CASSSLFGGANTGELFF. DNA for the CDR3: TGTGCCAGCAGCTCCCTATTTGGGGGGGCGAACACCGGGGAGCTGTTTTTT. V gene TRBV7-9 combines with J gene TRBJ2-2; the match to TRBD2 covers 7 bases. Losses at the gene ends were 4 bases for V and 0 bases for J; bases not matched to a gene: 8. The CDR3 totals 17 residues. Germline V gene data show CDR1 as SEHNR and CDR2 as FQNEAQ (reference sequence).

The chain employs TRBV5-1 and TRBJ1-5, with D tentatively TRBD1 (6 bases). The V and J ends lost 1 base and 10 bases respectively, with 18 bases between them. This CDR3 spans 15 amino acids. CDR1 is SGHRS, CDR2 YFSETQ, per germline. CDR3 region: CASSLRGGDGVPQHF. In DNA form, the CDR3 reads TGCGCCAGCAGCTTGAGGGGGGGGGATGGTGTTCCCCAGCATTTT. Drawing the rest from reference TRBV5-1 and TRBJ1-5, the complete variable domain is KAGVTQTPRYLIKTRGQQVTLSCSPISGHRSVSWYQQTPGQGLQFLFEYFSETQRNKGNFPGRFSGRQFSNSRSEMNVSTLELGDSALYLCASSLRGGDGVPQHFGDGTRLSIL.

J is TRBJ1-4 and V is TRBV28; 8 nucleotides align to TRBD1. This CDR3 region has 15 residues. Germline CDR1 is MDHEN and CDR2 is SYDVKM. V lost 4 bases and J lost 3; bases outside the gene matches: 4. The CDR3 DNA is TGTGCCAGCAGTTACACACAGGGGGCTAATGAAAAACTGTTTTTT. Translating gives CASSYTQGANEKLFF.

In DNA form, the CDR3 reads TGTGCCAGCAGCCCGAAAGGACTAGACGCCGATGAGCAGTTCTTC. It translates to CASSPKGLDADEQFF. This rearrangement joins TRBV7-9 to TRBJ2-1, with TRBD2 matching over 7 bases. With V trimmed by 5 bases and J by 8 bases, 12 bases remained unmatched. The CDR3 spans 15 residues. CDR1 and CDR2 from the germline V gene are SEHNR and FQNEAQ (reference sequence).

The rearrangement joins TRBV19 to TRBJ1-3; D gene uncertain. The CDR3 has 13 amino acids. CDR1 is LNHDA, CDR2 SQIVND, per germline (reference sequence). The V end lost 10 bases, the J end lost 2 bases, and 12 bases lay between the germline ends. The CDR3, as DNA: TGTGCCACCTCCCCCTCCGCTGGAAACACCATATATTTT. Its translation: CATSPSAGNTIYF.

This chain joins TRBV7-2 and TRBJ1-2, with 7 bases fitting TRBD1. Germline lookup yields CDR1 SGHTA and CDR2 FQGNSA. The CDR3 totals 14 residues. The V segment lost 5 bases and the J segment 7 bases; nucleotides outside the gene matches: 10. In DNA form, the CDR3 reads TGTGCCAGCAGCCGCCCGGAGGGGGCAAGTGGCTACACCTTC. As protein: CASSRPEGASGYTF.

The DNA for the CDR3 is TGTGCCAGCAGTGGAACAGGGGCGGAGACCCAGTACTTC. Translation gives CASSGTGAETQYF. V is TRBV6-1 and J is TRBJ2-5; 7 bases fit TRBD1. Looked up from germline, CDR1 is MNHNS and CDR2 is SASEGT. The length of the CDR3 is 13 residues. J lost 5 bases, V lost 4 bases, and 4 bases had no gene match.

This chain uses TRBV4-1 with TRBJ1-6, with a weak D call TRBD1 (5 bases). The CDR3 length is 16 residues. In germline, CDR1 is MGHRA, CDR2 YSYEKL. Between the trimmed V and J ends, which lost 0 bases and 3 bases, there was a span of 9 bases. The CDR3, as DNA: TGCGCCAGCAGCCAAGAACCCGACAGCTATAATTCACCCCTCCACTTT. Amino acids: CASSQEPDSYNSPLHF.

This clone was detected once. The CDR3 coding sequence is TGCGCCAGCAGCACGGGGACTAGCGGCCCCACAGATACGCAGTATTTT. It encodes CASSTGTSGPTDTQYF. This rearrangement joins TRBV5-1 to TRBJ2-3; 11 bases fit TRBD2. V dropped 4 bases and J dropped 2; count of bases not matched to a gene: 6. Germline V CDR1 and CDR2: SGHRS, YFSETQ. The CDR3 is 16 amino acids.

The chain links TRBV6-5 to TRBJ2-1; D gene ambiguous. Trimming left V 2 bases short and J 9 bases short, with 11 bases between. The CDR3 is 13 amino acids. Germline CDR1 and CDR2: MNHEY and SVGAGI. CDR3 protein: CASSYAGTAEQFF. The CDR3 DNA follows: TGTGCCAGCAGTTACGCAGGTACTGCTGAGCAGTTCTTC.

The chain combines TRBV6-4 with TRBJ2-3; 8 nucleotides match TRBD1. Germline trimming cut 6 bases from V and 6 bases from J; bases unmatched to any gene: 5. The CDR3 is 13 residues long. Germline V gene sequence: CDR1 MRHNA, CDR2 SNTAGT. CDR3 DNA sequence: TGTGCCAGCAGCTTGGACAGGGCTGATACGCAGTATTTT. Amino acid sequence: CASSLDRADTQYF.

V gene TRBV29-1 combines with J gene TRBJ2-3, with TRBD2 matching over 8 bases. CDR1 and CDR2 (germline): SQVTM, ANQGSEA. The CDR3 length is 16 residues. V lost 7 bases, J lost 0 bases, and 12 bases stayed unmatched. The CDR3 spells CSADLGRGASTDTQYF. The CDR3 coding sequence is TGCAGCGCCGACCTGGGGCGGGGGGCTAGCACAGATACGCAGTATTTT.

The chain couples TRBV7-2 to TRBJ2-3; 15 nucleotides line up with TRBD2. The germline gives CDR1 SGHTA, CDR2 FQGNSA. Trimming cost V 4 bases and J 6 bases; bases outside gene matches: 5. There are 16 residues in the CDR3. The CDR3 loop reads CASSSRTSGGADTQYF. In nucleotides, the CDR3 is TGTGCCAGCAGCTCTCGGACTAGCGGGGGGGCGGATACGCAGTATTTT.

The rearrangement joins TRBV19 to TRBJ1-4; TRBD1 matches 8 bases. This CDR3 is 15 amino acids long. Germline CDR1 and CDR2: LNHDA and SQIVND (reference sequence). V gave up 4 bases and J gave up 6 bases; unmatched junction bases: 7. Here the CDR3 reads CASSTRQGRDEKLFF. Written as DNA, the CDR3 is TGTGCCAGTAGTACGAGACAGGGGCGTGATGAAAAACTGTTTTTT. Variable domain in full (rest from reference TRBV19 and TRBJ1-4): DGGITQSPKYLFRKEGQNVTLSCEQNLNHDAMYWYRQDPGQGLRLIYYSQIVNDFQKGDIAEGYSVSREKKESFPLTVTSAQKNPTAFYLCASSTRQGRDEKLFFGSGTQLSVL.